The clone carrying this TCR beta chain was picked up many times. The authors built TCR beta libraries using iRepertoire HTBI primers and Arm-PCR of CDR3 regions. TCRdb reprocessed the multiplex PCR reads via MiXCR and lists one record per CDR3 protein. Counted here are a few hundred thousand distinct CDR3 sequences, about a sixth occurring once; the ten biggest clones make up less than 30%. With V trimmed by 8 bases and J by 1 base, 7 bases remained unmatched. The V gene's germline CDR1 is MDHEN and CDR2 SYDVKM. This CDR3 is 14 amino acids long. This sample is drawn from a study of regulatory T cells in long-lasting Graves disease. Documented time point: newly diagnosed GD, antithyroid drugs for less than 3 months. Following extraction of RNA from PBMCs, that RNA was used to make the TCR library. This sample was also put to use in a study of T cells in Graves' hyperthyroidism and ophthalmopathy.

The sequence derives from a woman younger than 30 with Graves disease. V usage is TRBV28 and J usage is TRBJ2-5; 7 bases are a match to TRBD2. The source material was peripheral blood mononuclear cells (PBMCs), sampled at new diagnosis, from a patient treated with antithyroid drugs. The CDR3: CASRGGRGQETQYF. In DNA form, the CDR3 reads TGTGCCAGCCGGGGAGGGAGAGGCCAAGAGACCCAGTACTTC.